This T cell receptor beta chain derives from a study of blood T cell repertoires in COVID-19. Profiling relied on immunoSEQ multiplex PCR, and the TCRdb table lists in-frame clones only, not all of them. The repertoire holds 200,000 to 250,000 clones, around 80% seen once, with approximately 1.8% in the top ten. V lost 0 bases and J lost 7, with 15 bases in between. This CDR3 contains 15 residues. Germline V CDR1 and CDR2: LNHDA, SQIVND (reference sequence). In this sample, this clone turned up a few times. Sequencing used PBMCs or T cells enriched from blood (not recorded which). The TCR sequence derives from a man in his sixties who had recovered from COVID-19. V and J are TRBV19 and TRBJ1-2; perhaps TRBD1 as D (6 bases). The CDR3 spells CASSIDPKQGRGYTF. The CDR3 nucleotides read TGTGCCAGTAGTATAGATCCTAAACAGGGTCGTGGCTACACCTTC. Variable domain in full (rest from reference TRBV19 and TRBJ1-2): DGGITQSPKYLFRKEGQNVTLSCEQNLNHDAMYWYRQDPGQGLRLIYYSQIVNDFQKGDIAEGYSVSREKKESFPLTVTSAQKNPTAFYLCASSIDPKQGRGYTFGSGTRLTVV.